A selection of T cell receptor beta chains follows, all from one sample in a study of blood T cell repertoires in COVID-19. Data came from immunoSEQ multiplex PCR; TCRdb stores just in-frame clones and leaves some out. The sample comprises about 210,000 clones, 80% of which are singletons, and approximately 4.6% rests with the top ten. Sequenced input: PBMCs or T cells enriched from blood (not recorded which). All receptors come from a man under 40 with acute COVID-19. Both conserved end residues are part of each CDR3. Fields, in order: J gene, V gene, CDR3 protein.

J gene: TRBJ1-6
V gene: TRBV3-1/TRBV3-2
CDR3 protein: CASSHGIGVNSPLHF

J gene: TRBJ1-2
V gene: TRBV19
CDR3 protein: CASSIAGFNYGYTF

J gene: TRBJ2-7
V gene: TRBV7-6
CDR3 protein: CASSLWPAYEQYF

J gene: TRBJ1-1
V gene: TRBV6-5
CDR3 protein: CASSPGQANTEAFF

J gene: TRBJ1-4
V gene: TRBV6-5
CDR3 protein: CASRDSGVGEKLFF

J gene: TRBJ1-5
V gene: TRBV19
CDR3 protein: CASTGQDLGNQPQHF

J gene: TRBJ1-5
V gene: TRBV2
CDR3 protein: CASTRPEETGSNQPQHF

J gene: TRBJ1-6
V gene: TRBV27
CDR3 protein: CASSLMMGPGSPLHF

J gene: TRBJ2-2
V gene: TRBV10-3
CDR3 protein: CAIRRGLNTGELFF

J gene: TRBJ2-7
V gene: TRBV10-3
CDR3 protein: CAISRDSGYEQYF

J gene: TRBJ2-5
V gene: TRBV27
CDR3 protein: CASSFTGPQETQYF

J gene: TRBJ1-3
V gene: TRBV5-1
CDR3 protein: CASSPGLVPGNTIYF

J gene: TRBJ1-5
V gene: TRBV1
CDR3 protein: CTSSPGTPGQPQHF

J gene: TRBJ2-7
V gene: TRBV5-1
CDR3 protein: CASSLLSGGGPYEQYF

J gene: TRBJ2-3
V gene: TRBV19
CDR3 protein: CASKGLGGTDTQYF

J gene: TRBJ2-3
V gene: TRBV10-3
CDR3 protein: CAITADRGKDTQYF

J gene: TRBJ1-2
V gene: TRBV13
CDR3 protein: CASSLVRYGYTF

J gene: TRBJ2-1
V gene: TRBV19
CDR3 protein: CASSTGIQGSSYNEQFF

J gene: TRBJ2-7
V gene: TRBV5-1
CDR3 protein: CASSLAVGRSMDEQYF

J gene: TRBJ2-3
V gene: TRBV20-1
CDR3 protein: CSARATDTQYF

J gene: TRBJ1-1
V gene: TRBV28
CDR3 protein: CASRGPFNTEAFF

J gene: TRBJ1-2
V gene: TRBV5-5
CDR3 protein: CASRPVFRDRVTNYGYTF

J gene: TRBJ2-3
V gene: TRBV7-2
CDR3 protein: CASSMTGQFMGDTQYF

J gene: TRBJ1-5
V gene: TRBV9
CDR3 protein: CASSVGQGGNQPQHF

J gene: TRBJ1-6
V gene: TRBV19
CDR3 protein: CASRTKGQGNSPLHF

J gene: TRBJ1-6
V gene: TRBV27
CDR3 protein: CASSLEGTEPYNSPLHF

J gene: TRBJ1-1
V gene: TRBV5-1
CDR3 protein: CASSLNIGSGGAFF

J gene: TRBJ2-1
V gene: TRBV12-5
CDR3 protein: CAIRLPLYNEQFF

J gene: TRBJ1-2
V gene: TRBV20-1
CDR3 protein: CSARTGYGYTF

J gene: TRBJ2-5
V gene: TRBV11-2
CDR3 protein: CASSYPTGLAGEETQYF

J gene: TRBJ2-7
V gene: TRBV12-5
CDR3 protein: CASGPGTANYEQYF

J gene: TRBJ1-1
V gene: TRBV6-4
CDR3 protein: CASSVDFGQSTEAFF

J gene: TRBJ1-5
V gene: TRBV7-2
CDR3 protein: CASSFGGQEINQPQHF

J gene: TRBJ2-7
V gene: TRBV28
CDR3 protein: CASITSGSMREQYF

J gene: TRBJ1-1
V gene: TRBV28
CDR3 protein: CASIFGGANTEAFF

J gene: TRBJ1-5
V gene: TRBV11-2
CDR3 protein: CASSLAGAQSQHF

J gene: TRBJ2-5
V gene: TRBV5-1
CDR3 protein: CASSLAPTSGGSETQYF

J gene: TRBJ1-2
V gene: TRBV3-1/TRBV3-2
CDR3 protein: CASSPPTGANYGYTF

J gene: TRBJ2-4
V gene: TRBV1
CDR3 protein: CTSSSLETKNIQYF

J gene: TRBJ1-6
V gene: TRBV5-6
CDR3 protein: CASSSEAINSYNSPLHF

J gene: TRBJ1-5
V gene: TRBV6-5
CDR3 protein: CASSLRELGQPQHF

J gene: TRBJ2-5
V gene: TRBV9
CDR3 protein: CASSPSAGGVQETQYF

J gene: TRBJ2-5
V gene: TRBV5-4
CDR3 protein: CASSLDRLETQYF

J gene: TRBJ1-1
V gene: TRBV6-5
CDR3 protein: CASSYSPTGAFF

J gene: TRBJ2-1
V gene: TRBV10-2
CDR3 protein: CASRSGGSYNEQFF

J gene: TRBJ1-1
V gene: TRBV4-1
CDR3 protein: CASSQDEGAPEAFF